These 32 T cell receptor beta chains were sequenced from one sample in a study of cytomegalovirus exposure and HLA in healthy donors. PCR employed 60 Vbeta and 13 Jbeta primers. Sequenced by immunoSEQ multiplex PCR; TCRdb stores in-frame clones only, minus some. This table has some 150,000 clones, more than 75% appearing once. Sequencing was done on a sample of PBMCs. All receptors come from a man aged 30-40 years in good health and CMV-seropositive.

The V and J genes are TRBV11-1 and TRBJ2-1, with TRBD2 identical over 12 bases. After removal of 1 base from V and 4 bases from J, the junction contained 8 bases not matched to a gene. This CDR3 is 18 amino acids long. Germline assignment: CDR1 SGHAT and CDR2 FQDESV (reference sequence). The DNA for the CDR3 is TGTGCCAGCAGCTTAGACCTAGCGGGAGGGCCTGGGTACAATGAGCAGTTCTTC. It yields the protein CASSLDLAGGPGYNEQFF.

The J gene is TRBJ2-7, the V gene TRBV5-8, with TRBD1 identical over 7 bases. The CDR3 contains 12 residues. V lost 5 bases to trimming and J lost 3 bases; unmatched junction nucleotides: 2. Germline CDR1 is SGHTS and CDR2 is YDEGEE. The CDR3 DNA sequence: TGTGCCAGCAGATGGGACAGCTACGAGCAGTACTTC. Translating gives CASRWDSYEQYF. Filled out from reference TRBV5-8 and TRBJ2-7, the complete variable domain reads EAGVTQSPTHLIKTRGQQATLRCSPISGHTSVYWYQQALGLGLQFLLWYDEGEERNRGNFPPRFSGRQFPNYSSELNVNALELEDSALYLCASRWDSYEQYFGPGTRLTVT.

This rearrangement joins TRBV2 to TRBJ2-7; perhaps TRBD2 as D (5 bases). Between the trimmed V and J ends, which lost 0 bases and 4 bases, there was a span of 10 bases. Germline assignment: CDR1 SNHLY and CDR2 FYNNEI. CDR3 length equals 14 residues. The CDR3 sequence is CASSEAGAGYEQYF. CDR3 bases: TGTGCCAGCAGTGAAGCGGGAGCAGGTTACGAGCAGTACTTC.

A few counts support this clone. The V call is TRBV5-1, the J call TRBJ2-5; 8 nucleotides line up with TRBD2. CDR1 and CDR2 from the germline V gene are SGHRS and YFSETQ. V was clipped by 4 bases and J by 5 bases; unmatched bases: 7. The length of the CDR3 is 14 residues. The CDR3 loop is CASSVGLVPETQYF. In DNA form, the CDR3 reads TGCGCCAGCAGCGTGGGACTAGTCCCCGAGACCCAGTACTTC.

This chain uses TRBV10-2 with TRBJ1-2; D is ambiguous. Trimming took 2 bases from V and 7 from J, leaving 11 bases between them. This CDR3 spans 13 amino acids. The germline V gene has CDR1 WSHSY and CDR2 SAAADI. CDR3 protein: CASSESGSFGYTF. CDR3 nucleotide sequence: TGCGCCAGCAGTGAGAGCGGGAGTTTTGGCTACACCTTC.

This chain connects TRBV7-2 to TRBJ2-7; TRBD1 matches at 10 bases. CDR1 and CDR2 from the germline V gene are SGHTA and FQGNSA. This CDR3 region has 14 residues. V was pared by 5 bases and J by 2 bases, with 3 bases of the junction left unmatched. The DNA of the CDR3 is TGTGCCAGCAGCCGGGACAGGGGCGCCTACGAGCAGTACTTC. Translation: CASSRDRGAYEQYF. Drawing the rest from reference TRBV7-2 and TRBJ2-7, the complete variable domain is GAGVSQSPSNKVTEKGKDVELRCDPISGHTALYWYRQSLGQGLEFLIYFQGNSAPDKSGLPSDRFSAERTGGSVSTLTIQRTQQEDSAVYLCASSRDRGAYEQYFGPGTRLTVT.

This clone occurred a few times. CDR3 residues: CASSSTGGAAFF. CDR3 nucleotide sequence: TGTGCCAGCAGCTCAACAGGGGGAGCAGCTTTCTTT. The V and J genes are TRBV6-5 and TRBJ1-1; TRBD1 agrees at 8 bases. Germline CDR1 reads MNHEY; CDR2 reads SVGAGI. V lost 6 bases to trimming and J lost 10 bases; unmatched junction nucleotides: 7. The CDR3 runs to 12 residues.

J is TRBJ2-6 and V is TRBV2, with unresolved D. CDR1 and CDR2 (germline): SNHLY, FYNNEI. The CDR3 consists of 13 residues. The V end lost 6 bases, the J end lost 0 bases, and 3 bases lay between the germline ends. CDR3 residues: CASRRSGANVLTF. In DNA, the CDR3 is TGTGCCAGCAGGCGCTCTGGGGCCAACGTCCTGACTTTC.

The chain is built from TRBV11-1 and TRBJ2-7; possible D gene TRBD1, 6 bases. The CDR3 spans 15 residues. Germline CDR1 is SGHAT and CDR2 is FQDESV (reference sequence). Trimming took 6 bases from V and 6 from J, leaving 21 bases between them. CDR3: CASSYRASGSREQYF. In nucleotides, the CDR3 is TGTGCCAGCAGTTACAGGGCATCGGGTTCGCGCGAGCAGTACTTC. The full variable domain, its missing parts supplied by reference TRBV11-1 and TRBJ2-7, is EAEVAQSPRYKITEKSQAVAFWCDPISGHATLYWYRQILGQGPELLVQFQDESVVDDSQLPKDRFSAERLKGVDSTLKIQPAELGDSAMYLCASSYRASGSREQYFGPGTRLTVT.

The chain uses TRBV28 and TRBJ2-7, with D possibly matching TRBD2 (6 bases). Germline values: CDR1 MDHEN, CDR2 SYDVKM. The CDR3 is 15 residues long. Trimming pared 6 bases from V and 4 bases from J, leaving 19 bases between. CDR3 region: CASSPPWRAGYEQYF. DNA of the CDR3: TGTGCCAGCAGCCCACCGTGGAGGGCAGGATACGAGCAGTACTTC. The variable domain in full, completed from reference TRBV28 and TRBJ2-7, reads DVKVTQSSRYLVKRTGEKVFLECVQDMDHENMFWYRQDPGLGLRLIYFSYDVKMKEKGDIPEGYSVSREKKERFSLILESASTNQTSMYLCASSPPWRAGYEQYFGPGTRLTVT.

V gene TRBV28 combines with J gene TRBJ2-7; D is unclear. With 3 bases removed from V and 5 bases from J, the gap between germline ends came to 11 bases. The CDR3 covers 13 residues. Germline V gene data show CDR1 as MDHEN and CDR2 as SYDVKM. The CDR3 sequence: CASSFTSKHEQYF. As DNA, the CDR3 is TGTGCCAGCAGTTTCACTTCAAAGCACGAGCAGTACTTC.

This clone has only a few counts. The genes are TRBV27 and TRBJ1-2, with D hard to call. CDR1 is MNHEY, CDR2 SMNVEV, per germline (reference sequence). The V end was cut by 0 bases, the J end by 8 bases, with 10 bases between. CDR3 length equals 13 residues. This chain's CDR3 is CASSLSIGGGYTF. In nucleotides, the CDR3 is TGTGCCAGCAGTTTATCGATTGGCGGGGGCTACACCTTC.

This clone was seen a handful of times. The chain has TRBV14 and TRBJ2-7; no clear D gene. Trimming removed 5 bases from V and 2 bases from J, with 7 bases in between. The CDR3 runs to 12 residues. Per germline, CDR1 SGHDN and CDR2 FVKESK. The DNA of the CDR3 is TGTGCCAGCAGCATCAGTACCTACGAGCAGTACTTC. Translating it yields CASSISTYEQYF.

The V and J genes are TRBV4-2 and TRBJ1-1; D perhaps matches TRBD1 (5 bases). This CDR3 spans 15 amino acids. Germline values: CDR1 LGHNA, CDR2 YNFKEQ. Trimming cost V 0 bases and J 7 bases, with 15 bases left between them. The CDR3 loop reads CASSQESQVTGEAFF. The DNA for the CDR3 is TGTGCCAGCAGCCAAGAGTCGCAGGTCACAGGTGAAGCTTTCTTT.

The V gene is TRBV5-8, the J gene TRBJ2-7; TRBD2 agrees at 13 bases. The CDR3 totals 15 residues. With 4 bases clipped from V and 4 bases from J, the junction kept 5 bases outside the gene matches. The germline CDR1 and CDR2 sequences are SGHTS and YDEGEE. This CDR3 is CASSLRGLAGYEQYF. CDR3 sequence (DNA): TGTGCCAGCAGCCTACGGGGACTAGCGGGGTACGAGCAGTACTTC.

V usage is TRBV11-3 and J usage is TRBJ2-2; tentatively, D is TRBD2 (5 bases). V lost 1 base, J lost 5 bases, and 11 bases lay in between. This CDR3 comprises 15 residues. Germline values: CDR1 SGHNT, CDR2 YENEEA. The CDR3 DNA follows: TGTGCCAGCAGCTTAGGAGGGTTCCGGACCGGGGAGCTGTTTTTT. The encoded protein is CASSLGGFRTGELFF.

This clone was detected once. The V call is TRBV7-9, the J call TRBJ2-5; D unclear. Germline V lookup: CDR1 SEHNR, CDR2 FQNEAQ (reference sequence). The V end lost 1 base, the J end lost 1 base, and 10 bases lay between the germline ends. The CDR3 runs to 15 residues. The CDR3 DNA follows: TGTGCCAGCAGCTTAGACCAGCACAGCCAAGAGACCCAGTACTTC. It translates to CASSLDQHSQETQYF.

The chain links TRBV9 to TRBJ2-1; 7 nucleotides align to TRBD2. This CDR3 has 17 amino acids. J gave up 0 bases and V 4 bases, and 10 bases lay outside the gene matches. The germline V gene has CDR1 SGDLS and CDR2 YYNGEE. For the CDR3, the DNA is TGTGCCAGCAGCCCGCCCCTGGCGGGAGACTCCTACAATGAGCAGTTCTTC. As protein: CASSPPLAGDSYNEQFF.

The V call is TRBV9, the J call TRBJ1-1; D is undetermined. Looked up from germline, CDR1 is SGDLS and CDR2 is YYNGEE. The CDR3 spans 14 residues. Trimming cost V 0 bases and J 2 bases, with 8 bases left between them. The chain's CDR3 is CASSVVRSNTEAFF. DNA of the CDR3: TGTGCCAGCAGCGTAGTTAGATCCAACACTGAAGCTTTCTTT.

A word on this clone: Compared with germline, one end of the junction differs, possibly owing to a read error. This rearrangement joins TRBV7-9 to TRBJ2-1; a possible D gene is TRBD2 (6 bases). The CDR3 is made up of 15 amino acids. CDR1 is SEHNR, CDR2 FQNEAQ, per germline (reference sequence). This CDR3 reads CSSSYLSGVRNEQFF. The CDR3 DNA reads as TGTTCCAGCAGCTACTTGTCGGGAGTAAGAAATGAGCAGTTCTTC. Looking up the rest from reference TRBV7-9 and TRBJ2-1 gives the full variable domain: DTGVSQNPRHKITKRGQNVTFRCDPISEHNRLYWYRQTLGQGPEFLTYFQNEAQLEKSRLLSDRFSAERPKGSFSTLEIQRTEQGDSAMYLCSSSYLSGVRNEQFFGPGTRLTVL.

The chain couples TRBV9 to TRBJ2-2; 7 bases align to TRBD2. This CDR3 contains 16 residues. Germline loops: CDR1 SGDLS, CDR2 YYNGEE. Trimming removed 0 bases from V and 3 bases from J; junction bases left unmatched: 5. This chain's CDR3 is CASSVDVGGYTGELFF. CDR3 sequence (DNA): TGTGCCAGCAGCGTAGATGTGGGAGGGTACACCGGGGAGCTGTTTTTT.

This chain links TRBV6-6 with TRBJ1-5; D is unclear. Trimming stripped 10 bases from V and 6 bases from J, with 13 bases between. CDR1 and CDR2 (germline): MNHNY, SVGAGI (reference sequence). This CDR3 comprises 12 residues. Written as DNA, the CDR3 is TGTGCCACCCATCAACCCGGTCAGCCCCAGCATTTT. As protein: CATHQPGQPQHF.

The V gene is TRBV27, the J gene TRBJ1-5; TRBD1 aligns across 8 bases. CDR3 length: 14 amino acids. Germline V gene sequence: CDR1 MNHEY, CDR2 SMNVEV (reference sequence). Trimming at V came to 10 bases and at J to 5 bases, leaving 10 bases not matched to a gene. The CDR3 DNA follows: TGTGCCACCAGGGAGGCAGGGGGCGATCAGCCCCAGCATTTT. It is translated as CATREAGGDQPQHF.

The chain couples TRBV6-4 to TRBJ1-1, with D maybe TRBD1 (6 bases). Germline V gene sequence: CDR1 MRHNA, CDR2 SNTAGT. The CDR3 is made up of 15 amino acids. Trimming left V 9 bases short and J 3 bases short, with 20 bases between. As DNA, the CDR3 is TGTGCCAGTACTAGGGACACCGGGGGGGACACTGAAGCTTTCTTT. This sequence encodes CASTRDTGGDTEAFF.

The chain carries TRBV9 and TRBJ2-7; 7 bases fit TRBD2. The end of the DNA aligns better with TRBJ2-1, so the J call may be wrong. In germline, CDR1 is SGDLS, CDR2 YYNGEE. There are 15 residues in the CDR3. The CDR3 loop reads CASSAGTTQNNEQFF. The CDR3 DNA sequence: TGTGCCAGCAGCGCCGGGACTACGCAAAACAATGAGCAGTTCTTC.

This sequence joins TRBV6-1 and TRBJ2-7, with TRBD1 matching 8 bases. CDR3 length: 12 residues. With 4 bases clipped from V and 13 bases from J, the junction kept 9 bases outside the gene matches. CDR1 and CDR2 (germline): MNHNS, SASEGT. As DNA, the CDR3 is TGTGCCAGCAGTGCCGGGACAGGTTTAGGATACTTC. This gives the protein CASSAGTGLGYF.

This clone has only one observation. This chain uses TRBV11-2 with TRBJ2-7; 9 nucleotides agree with TRBD2. CDR3 length equals 15 residues. CDR1 SGHAT and CDR2 FQNNGV come from the germline V gene. The V and J ends lost 0 bases and 4 bases, in that order; junction bases with no gene match: 4. The CDR3 here is CASSLEETSGYEQYF. CDR3 sequence (DNA): TGTGCCAGCAGCTTAGAAGAGACTAGCGGTTACGAGCAGTACTTC. The full variable domain, completed using reference TRBV11-2 and TRBJ2-7, is EAGVAQSPRYKIIEKRQSVAFWCNPISGHATLYWYQQILGQGPKLLIQFQNNGVVDDSQLPKDRFSAERLKGVDSTLKIQPAKLEDSAVYLCASSLEETSGYEQYFGPGTRLTVT.

This clone has only a few counts. The V gene is TRBV7-2, the J gene TRBJ2-7; the match to TRBD1 covers 8 bases. With V trimmed by 1 base and J by 1 base, 6 bases remained unmatched. The CDR3 extends over 16 amino acids. Germline CDR1 is SGHTA and CDR2 is FQGNSA. In DNA form, the CDR3 reads TGTGCCAGCAGCTTAGTTTCAGGACAGGGTTCCTACGAGCAGTACTTC. It encodes CASSLVSGQGSYEQYF.

V is TRBV9 and J is TRBJ2-1; 7 positions match TRBD2. Germline lookup yields CDR1 SGDLS and CDR2 YYNGEE. V lost 2 bases and J lost 4; bases outside the gene matches: 9. The CDR3 length is 16 residues. The DNA of the CDR3 is TGTGCCAGCAGCGTGGGTCTAGCGGAAATTTACAATGAGCAGTTCTTC. It specifies CASSVGLAEIYNEQFF.

This clone was detected a few times. The chain recombines TRBV13 with TRBJ2-1; 9 bases agree with TRBD1. This CDR3 has 14 residues. With V trimmed by 5 bases and J by 4 bases, 3 bases remained unmatched. The germline CDR1 and CDR2 sequences are PRHDT and FYEKMQ (reference sequence). The chain's CDR3 is CASSRDREYNEQFF. Written as DNA, the CDR3 is TGTGCCAGCAGCCGGGACAGGGAATACAATGAGCAGTTCTTC.

The gene calls are TRBV18 and TRBJ2-2; 11 bases agree with TRBD2. The CDR3 is 16 residues long. Germline-derived CDR1 and CDR2 are KGHSH and LQKENI. J lost 1 base, V lost 4 bases, and 2 bases had no gene match. In DNA form, the CDR3 reads TGTGCCAGCTCACGAGGACTAGCGGGGAACACCGGGGAGCTGTTTTTT. It specifies CASSRGLAGNTGELFF.

For this clone: At one end the junction does not follow the germline gene, possibly because of a read error. This chain uses TRBV28 with TRBJ1-4, with 10 bases that match TRBD1. Germline V CDR1 and CDR2: MDHEN, SYDVKM. The length of the CDR3 is 16 residues. The CDR3 sequence: CVSSAPGQGLHEKLFF. CDR3 coding DNA: TGTGTCAGCAGTGCACCGGGACAGGGGCTTCATGAAAAACTGTTTTTT.